This is a list of T cell receptor beta chains from one sample in a study of a mutant IDH1 vaccine in newly diagnosed glioma. Generated by immunoSEQ multiplex PCR, the TCRdb table keeps only in-frame clones and is missing some. This table holds tens of thousands of clones, 80% found once. These receptors' antigens are unknown. The source was PBMCs, collected from a glioma patient whose treatment included an IDH1 peptide vaccine. All receptors derive from a man aged 50 or older with glioma. CDR3s include the opening cysteine and the closing phenylalanine or tryptophan.

j_call v_call cdr3_aa
TRBJ1-2 TRBV7-9 CASSLNVQRYGYTF
TRBJ2-1 TRBV5-1 CASSLEPLTWGGNEQFF
TRBJ1-5 TRBV2 CASSEQGWGNQPQHF
TRBJ1-5 TRBV2 CASTRGGARNQPQHF
TRBJ1-1 TRBV6-1 CASSESVSYTEAFF
TRBJ2-6 TRBV6-6 CASSRGGSGANVLTF
TRBJ1-2 TRBV30 CAWRALGPYYGYTF
TRBJ2-3 TRBV10-3 CAIKSQGGPSTDTQYF
TRBJ2-4 TRBV14 CASSQVGLSVAKNIQYF
TRBJ1-5 TRBV7-8 CASSLTGNQPQHF
TRBJ2-1 TRBV5-1 CASSLEVLAGGGNEQFF
TRBJ2-1 TRBV5-1 CASSSGLAGVAYNEQFF
TRBJ1-5 TRBV18 CASSPNQGKPQHF
TRBJ2-1 TRBV7-7 CASSPGKSRDDEQFF
TRBJ1-1 TRBV5-5 CASSLLGQNTEAFF
TRBJ2-1 TRBV27 CASSLRLAGANEQFF
TRBJ2-5 TRBV29-1 CSVDGGARWTQYF
TRBJ1-2 TRBV27 CASSPADTNYGYTF
TRBJ2-7 TRBV15 CATSDAYEQYF
TRBJ2-5 TRBV20-1 CSARVEETQYF
TRBJ1-3 TRBV10-3 CAISGQGPGNTIYF
TRBJ1-4 TRBV6-5 CASKRGATNEKLFF
TRBJ1-1 TRBV6-1 CASSLKGSFYTEAFF
TRBJ1-5 TRBV6-5 CASRGTGEPQHF
TRBJ1-1 TRBV5-6 CASSRRATEAFF
TRBJ1-5 TRBV6-6 CASSYWDHGVQPQHF
TRBJ2-1 TRBV28 CASSVGDRDYNEQFF
TRBJ2-2 TRBV28 CASSLVGLGDTGELFF
TRBJ2-2 TRBV2 CASREEPGELFF
TRBJ1-2 TRBV25-1 CASSETGTYGYTF
TRBJ2-1 TRBV6-4 CASSLSGGAHEQFF
TRBJ2-3 TRBV2 CASSGGGGFTDTQYF
TRBJ2-3 TRBV5-3 CARSFSPTDTQYF